What follows are 7 T cell receptor beta chains derived from one specimen sequenced in a study of cytomegalovirus exposure and HLA in healthy donors. With 60 Vbeta and 13 Jbeta primers, the PCR was carried out. This table comes from immunoSEQ multiplex PCR, and its TCRdb copy is limited to in-frame clones, with some not included. The table lists a few hundred thousand clones, more than 65% of them singletons, with roughly 2% in the top ten. Sequencing input: PBMCs. All receptors come from a woman in her 30s in good health and CMV-seronegative.

This chain uses TRBV19 with TRBJ2-7; D uncertain. The germline CDR1 and CDR2 sequences are LNHDA and SQIVND (reference sequence). With 0 bases removed from V and 0 bases from J, the gap between germline ends came to 3 bases. CDR3 length: 13 residues. CDR3 loop: CASSIDVSYEQYF. The CDR3 DNA sequence: TGTGCCAGTAGTATAGACGTCTCCTACGAGCAGTACTTC.

This clone was picked up a small number of times. The chain links TRBV18 to TRBJ2-1; TRBD2 aligns across 11 bases. The CDR3 spans 17 residues. With V trimmed by 3 bases and J by 0 bases, 4 bases remained unmatched. Per germline, CDR1 KGHSH and CDR2 LQKENI. CDR3 residues: CASSPLLAGGSYNEQFF. CDR3 bases: TGTGCCAGCTCACCCCTCCTAGCGGGGGGCTCCTACAATGAGCAGTTCTTC. Full variable domain (outside the CDR3, taken from reference TRBV18 and TRBJ2-1): NAGVMQNPRHLVRRRGQEARLRCSPMKGHSHVYWYRQLPEEGLKFMVYLQKENIIDESGMPKERFSAEFPKEGPSILRIQQVVRGDSAAYFCASSPLLAGGSYNEQFFGPGTRLTVL.

The gene calls are TRBV5-1 and TRBJ2-5; no firm D call. Trimming stripped 4 bases from V and 5 bases from J, with 18 bases between. This CDR3 is built from 15 residues. Germline V gene lookup returns CDR1 SGHRS and CDR2 YFSETQ. CDR3 residues: CASSPPNGLRETQYF. CDR3 nucleotides: TGCGCCAGCAGCCCACCGAATGGGCTACGGGAGACCCAGTACTTC.

The chain employs TRBV6-1 and TRBJ2-5, with D perhaps matching TRBD1 (6 bases). CDR1 is MNHNS and CDR2 is SASEGT in the germline V gene. V lost 6 bases to trimming and J lost 1 base, with 12 bases between them. This CDR3 region has 14 residues. CDR3 in DNA: TGTGCCAGCAGCCAGGGGTCCAGCCAAGAGACCCAGTACTTC. The encoded protein is CASSQGSSQETQYF.

This clone was seen a handful of times. The chain links TRBV6-5 to TRBJ2-3; TRBD2 aligns across 9 bases. Germline CDR1 and CDR2: MNHEY and SVGAGI. The CDR3 is made up of 15 amino acids. V dropped 2 bases and J dropped 10; count of bases not matched to a gene: 10. In DNA, the CDR3 is TGTGCCAGCAGTTACAGGGGACTAGCTGAGGTTCCGCAGTATTTT. Its protein is CASSYRGLAEVPQYF.

J is TRBJ2-1 and V is TRBV5-1, with D hard to call. This CDR3 is built from 13 residues. The germline CDR1 and CDR2 sequences are SGHRS and YFSETQ. V was pared by 1 base and J by 10 bases, with 12 bases between. The CDR3 reads CASSLLVPGEQFF. The CDR3 bases are TGCGCCAGCAGCTTGCTAGTCCCCGGAGAGCAGTTCTTC.

The CDR3 sequence is CASSRKDGFNEKLFF. In DNA form, the CDR3 reads TGTGCCAGCAGCCGGAAAGACGGGTTTAATGAAAAACTGTTTTTT. The genes are TRBV5-5 and TRBJ1-4; D unclear. CDR1 is SGHKS and CDR2 is YYEKEE in the germline V gene (reference sequence). Trimming removed 4 bases at V and 4 bases at J, with 14 bases between. The CDR3 is 15 residues long.